The T cell receptor beta chain under discussion was sequenced for a study of CD8 T cells in Susac syndrome. Turning to the study itself: Active disease was present in six of the sequenced Susac syndrome patients, whereas 8 or 9 of them were in remission. There were Susac syndrome patients who were therapy-naive at blood draw, others on corticosteroids, and others on intravenous immunoglobulin alone.

This CDR3 has 17 amino acids. V was pared by 1 base and J by 1 base, with 15 bases between. Per germline, CDR1 MGHRA and CDR2 YSYEKL. CD8+ and CD4+ blood T cells underwent TCR beta sequencing. TEMRA cells underwent FACS enrichment and CD8+ and CD4+ T cells underwent negative isolation. Random hexamers were used to reverse transcribe 0.5 to 1 ug of RNA. MiXCR, run by TCRdb on the immunoSEQ multiplex PCR reads, gives a single entry per CDR3 protein. The sample has more than 150,000 distinct CDR3 sequences, 85% to 95% seen once. This TCR was sampled from a human donor with Susac syndrome. The sequenced material came from CD8+ T cells from PBMCs. The chain combines TRBV4-1 with TRBJ2-3, with D maybe TRBD2 (5 bases). CDR3 coding DNA: TGCGCCAGCAGCCAAGGGGAAGGCGGACTTGGCACAGATACGCAGTATTTT. Translating it yields CASSQGEGGLGTDTQYF.